This T cell receptor (beta chain) emerged from a study of blood T cell repertoires in COVID-19. Study overall: The origin of the acute and convalescent COVID-19 samples was the United States, Italy and Spain.

Original handling: Quantification of nucleated cells was approximated via reference gene primer amplification. Generated by immunoSEQ multiplex PCR, the TCRdb table keeps only in-frame clones and is missing some. The V and J calls and clone size were taken over from that table, and D and trimming were inferred from the DNA. The table records over 300,000 clones, 70% to 90% of them present only once. The CDR3 extends over 15 amino acids. Trimming removed 2 bases at V and 1 base at J, with 11 bases between. CDR1 and CDR2 from the germline V gene are LNHDA and SQIVND (reference sequence). What was sequenced was PBMCs or T cells enriched from blood (not recorded which). The TCR sequence derives from a man aged 30 to 39 who had recovered from COVID-19. The rearrangement joins TRBV19 to TRBJ1-1, with D unresolved. CDR3 nucleotide sequence: TGTGCCAGTAGTATAAGCGGGCTCCCGAACACTGAAGCTTTCTTT. It encodes CASSISGLPNTEAFF.